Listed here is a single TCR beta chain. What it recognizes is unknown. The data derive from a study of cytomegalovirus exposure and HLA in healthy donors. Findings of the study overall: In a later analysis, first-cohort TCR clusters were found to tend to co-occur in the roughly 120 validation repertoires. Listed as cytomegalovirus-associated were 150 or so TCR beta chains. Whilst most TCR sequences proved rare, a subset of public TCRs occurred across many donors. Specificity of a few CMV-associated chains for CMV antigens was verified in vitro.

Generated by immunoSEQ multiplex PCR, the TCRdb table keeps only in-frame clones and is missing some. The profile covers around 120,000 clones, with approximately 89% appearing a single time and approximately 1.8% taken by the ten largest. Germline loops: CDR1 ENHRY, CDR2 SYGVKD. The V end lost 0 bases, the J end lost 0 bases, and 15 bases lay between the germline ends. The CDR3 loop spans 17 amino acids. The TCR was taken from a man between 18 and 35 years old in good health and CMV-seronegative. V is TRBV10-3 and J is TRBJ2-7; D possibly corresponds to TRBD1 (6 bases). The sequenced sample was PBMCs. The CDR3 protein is CAISESIFQGPSYEQYF. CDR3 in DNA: TGTGCCATCAGTGAGTCGATCTTCCAGGGGCCCTCCTACGAGCAGTACTTC.